The 10 T cell receptor beta chains in this list originate from one sample, sequenced in a study of T cells after yellow fever vaccination. TCRdb re-analysed the 5' RACE reads in MiXCR, keeping a single row per CDR3 protein. The repertoire holds approximately 330,000 distinct CDR3 sequences, with about 4% as singletons. Source: PBMCs, taken 5 days after the yellow fever booster vaccination. The receptors shown here come from a man younger than 30 who received the YFV17D yellow fever vaccine.

This clonotype was seen many times. The chain employs TRBV7-2 and TRBJ2-7; either TRBD1 or TRBD2 may fit D (5 bases each). The CDR3 extends over 14 amino acids. Per germline, CDR1 SGHTA and CDR2 FQGNSA. Trimming removed 4 bases at V and 6 bases at J, with 16 bases between. The CDR3 loop is CASSSHPIGGEQYF. In nucleotides, the CDR3 is TGTGCCAGCAGCTCGCACCCTATTGGGGGCGAGCAGTACTTC. Full variable domain (rest looked up from reference TRBV7-2 and TRBJ2-7): GAGVSQSPSNKVTEKGKDVELRCDPISGHTALYWYRQSLGQGLEFLIYFQGNSAPDKSGLPSDRFSAERTGGSVSTLTIQRTQQEDSAVYLCASSSHPIGGEQYFGPGTRLTVT.

This clonotype was observed many times. V is TRBV21-1 and J is TRBJ2-3; the DNA was not used to check the table's D call, TRBD1. TRBV21-1 is listed as a pseudogene. CDR3 length: 14 residues. DNA of the CDR3: TGTGCCAGCAGCAAATGGCCAGGGGCAGATACGCAGTATTTT. Translated: CASSKWPGADTQYF.

In its sample, this clonotype was seen a few times. The chain couples TRBV11-2 to TRBJ2-5; possibly TRBD1 for D (6 bases). Trimming left V 4 bases short and J 3 bases short, with 12 bases between. The CDR3 covers 14 residues. Germline V gene lookup returns CDR1 SGHAT and CDR2 FQNNGV. CDR3 DNA sequence: TGTGCCAGCAGCTCGGACAGTTGGGAAGAGACCCAGTACTTC. Translation gives CASSSDSWEETQYF.

This clonotype was found many times. The chain is built from TRBV5-1 and TRBJ1-1, with unresolved D. V was shortened by 4 bases and J by 4 bases, with 14 bases between the two germline ends. Germline V gene sequence: CDR1 SGHRS, CDR2 YFSETQ. This CDR3 has 14 amino acids. Here the CDR3 DNA reads TGCGCCAGCAGCGAGAACCCGGGCGGCACTGAAGCTTTCTTT. It is translated as CASSENPGGTEAFF.

Many counts were recorded for this clonotype. The chain combines TRBV5-1 with TRBJ1-6, with 8 bases that match TRBD1. V shed 4 bases and J 8 bases; nucleotides not matched to a gene: 5. CDR1 is SGHRS and CDR2 is YFSETQ in the germline V gene. The CDR3 has 14 amino acids. Written as DNA, the CDR3 is TGCGCCAGCAGCCTGGGACAGGAGCATTCACCCCTCCACTTT. Protein sequence: CASSLGQEHSPLHF.

The chain uses TRBV5-6 and TRBJ2-5; D perhaps matches TRBD2 (6 bases). V lost 0 bases to trimming and J lost 1 base, with 10 bases between them. In germline, CDR1 is SGHDT, CDR2 YYEEEE. The CDR3 length is 15 residues. The DNA for the CDR3 is TGTGCCAGCAGCTTGGATAGCGGCGTCCAAGAGACCCAGTACTTC. Amino acids: CASSLDSGVQETQYF.

In its sample, this clonotype was seen many times. The chain couples TRBV15 to TRBJ2-1; weak D call: TRBD1 (7 bases). The CDR3 is 16 amino acids. Trimming cost V 3 bases and J 6 bases, with 18 bases left between them. Germline CDR1 is LNHNV and CDR2 is YYDKDF (reference sequence). The CDR3 spells CATSRSGGWDSNEQFF. The CDR3 region has the DNA TGTGCCACCAGCAGGTCAGGGGGGTGGGATAGCAATGAGCAGTTCTTC. The entire variable domain, with the rest obtained from reference TRBV15 and TRBJ2-1, is as follows: DAMVIQNPRYQVTQFGKPVTLSCSQTLNHNVMYWYQQKSSQAPKLLFHYYDKDFNNEADTPDNFQSRRPNTSFCFLDIRSPGLGDTAMYLCATSRSGGWDSNEQFFGPGTRLTVL.

This clonotype was counted between two and nine times. The chain is built from TRBV3-1 and TRBJ1-4; 7 nucleotides agree with TRBD1. Looked up from germline, CDR1 is LGHDT and CDR2 is YNNKEL (reference sequence). The length of the CDR3 is 15 residues. The junction had 8 bases not matched to a gene; V was cut back by 2 bases and J by 8 bases. CDR3 DNA: TGTGCCAGCAGCCAACGTCAGGGGGTGGTCGAAAAACTGTTTTTT. As protein: CASSQRQGVVEKLFF.

A few counts support this clonotype. This chain connects TRBV4-2 to TRBJ2-2, with TRBD2 matching over 16 bases. The CDR3 covers 22 residues. Losses at the gene ends were 1 base for V and 3 bases for J; bases not matched to a gene: 14. In germline, CDR1 is LGHNA, CDR2 YNFKEQ. The CDR3 bases are TGTGCCAGCAGCCAAGCCCCCCCGGGACTAGCGGGGGGGCGGTCTTACACCGGGGAGCTGTTTTTT. Translating gives CASSQAPPGLAGGRSYTGELFF.

The chain couples TRBV7-2 to TRBJ2-3, with D possibly matching TRBD1 (5 bases). The CDR3 is 14 amino acids. Germline V gene sequence: CDR1 SGHTA, CDR2 FQGNSA. Trimming took off 5 bases at V and 2 bases at J, with 11 bases between the two ends. The CDR3 here is CASSRWGPTDTQYF. The CDR3 DNA reads as TGTGCCAGCAGCAGATGGGGCCCCACAGATACGCAGTATTTT.